The T cell receptor (beta chain) under discussion was sequenced for a study of blood T cell repertoires in COVID-19. At the level of the study: Donors in the United States, Italy and Spain gave samples during acute or convalescent COVID-19. The cDNA or gDNA used as material had been derived from T cells, B-cell-depleted T cells, or PBMCs.

This clone was seen only once. As processed by the authors: Using reference gene primer amplification, nucleated cell counts were estimated. Clones were read by immunoSEQ multiplex PCR, and TCRdb kept only the in-frame ones, dropping some. V and J calls and clone size are those listed in that table; D and trimming were worked out from the DNA. The sample records around 250,000 clones, 86% being singletons. The sample was peripheral blood. The receptor comes from a man aged 55 to 69 with acute or convalescent COVID-19.

The CDR3 loop reads CASSQRRGQGDQPQHF. The DNA of the CDR3 is TGTGCCAGCAGCCAACGCCGAGGACAGGGGGATCAGCCCCAGCATTTT. The chain uses TRBV3-1 (or the pseudogene TRBV3-2) and TRBJ1-5; 10 nucleotides line up with TRBD1. Unmatched junction bases numbered 6, after V lost 2 bases and J lost 5 bases. CDR1 LGHDT and CDR2 YNNKEL come from the germline V gene (reference sequence). The CDR3 has 16 residues.